The rows below give T cell receptor beta chains drawn from one sample of a study of T cells after yellow fever vaccination. TCRdb re-derived calls from the 5' RACE reads in MiXCR, one entry per CDR3 protein. This sample has about 160,000 distinct CDR3 sequences, with 7% to 10% found just once. The starting material was CD8+ T cells sorted from PBMCs, obtained 45 days after the yellow fever booster vaccination. All receptors come from a man aged 18 to 30 who received the YFV17D yellow fever vaccine. CDR3s leave out the opening cysteine and the closing phenylalanine or tryptophan. Fields, in order: J gene, V gene, CDR3 protein.

J: TRBJ2-1
V: TRBV4-3
CDR3: ASSQEGGGALNEQF

J: TRBJ2-3
V: TRBV11-2
CDR3: ASSLSSGEWADTQY

J: TRBJ1-5
V: TRBV20-1
CDR3: SAEDRPGGQPQH

J: TRBJ2-1
V: TRBV28
CDR3: ASTVTGYSYNEQF

J: TRBJ2-3
V: TRBV6-6
CDR3: ASSYRGGGPDTQY

J: TRBJ2-3
V: TRBV7-6
CDR3: ASSQRTGKSTDTQY

J: TRBJ2-1
V: TRBV29-1
CDR3: SVEFAGGPVNEQF

J: TRBJ1-4
V: TRBV6-5
CDR3: ASSYSTRVAEKLF

J: TRBJ1-6
V: TRBV7-9
CDR3: ASSLTAGNSPLH

J: TRBJ2-3
V: TRBV7-3
CDR3: ASSEVAGSLDTQY

J: TRBJ2-3
V: TRBV6-5
CDR3: ASSSIYDRDRFTDTQY

J: TRBJ2-7
V: TRBV10-1
CDR3: ASSPVRTLDFSYEQY

J: TRBJ2-7
V: TRBV7-8
CDR3: ASSLGNGVNEQY

J: TRBJ2-6
V: TRBV4-1
CDR3: ASSARSYSGANVLT

J: TRBJ2-2
V: TRBV7-9
CDR3: ASSGSLLLASGNTGELF

J: TRBJ1-5
V: TRBV15
CDR3: ATSRDRGNQPQH

J: TRBJ1-1
V: TRBV7-9
CDR3: ASSPDSPWNTEAF

J: TRBJ1-1
V: TRBV5-1
CDR3: ASSSWGQGDTEAF

J: TRBJ1-1
V: TRBV4-1
CDR3: ASSQGGLNTEAF

J: TRBJ2-1
V: TRBV11-2
CDR3: ASSLGGLGEYNEQF

J: TRBJ2-3
V: TRBV7-2
CDR3: ASSFGTGFTDTQY

J: TRBJ2-7
V: TRBV4-3
CDR3: ASSQDPLAGGSYEQY

J: TRBJ2-5
V: TRBV5-5
CDR3: ASSSPGREETQY

J: TRBJ2-5
V: TRBV30
CDR3: AWSAGSEETQY

J: TRBJ2-7
V: TRBV5-1
CDR3: ASSPGQGAYEQY

J: TRBJ2-3
V: TRBV4-3
CDR3: ASSQETEDTQY

J: TRBJ2-1
V: TRBV6-5
CDR3: ASSTTGYAVNEQF

J: TRBJ2-1
V: TRBV4-3
CDR3: ASSASLAGRCSYNEQF

J: TRBJ1-2
V: TRBV6-6
CDR3: ASSYGTLDYGYT

J: TRBJ1-1
V: TRBV6-1
CDR3: ASSLPTGMNTEAF

J: TRBJ2-7
V: TRBV5-1
CDR3: ASSLQGSSYEQY

J: TRBJ1-3
V: TRBV4-1
CDR3: ASSPNRDRSNTIY

J: TRBJ2-3
V: TRBV6-2/TRBV6-3
CDR3: ASSPEILAGGTDTQY

J: TRBJ2-3
V: TRBV4-2
CDR3: ASSQGAGLAGIFTDTQY

J: TRBJ1-1
V: TRBV19
CDR3: ASSGTGARNTEAF

J: TRBJ2-7
V: TRBV7-9
CDR3: ASSLDVGASSYEQY

J: TRBJ1-2
V: TRBV4-3
CDR3: ASSQDQGARGYT

J: TRBJ2-1
V: TRBV10-2
CDR3: ASSGGRRRYNEQF

J: TRBJ2-3
V: TRBV7-9
CDR3: ASSPTSGGVDTQY